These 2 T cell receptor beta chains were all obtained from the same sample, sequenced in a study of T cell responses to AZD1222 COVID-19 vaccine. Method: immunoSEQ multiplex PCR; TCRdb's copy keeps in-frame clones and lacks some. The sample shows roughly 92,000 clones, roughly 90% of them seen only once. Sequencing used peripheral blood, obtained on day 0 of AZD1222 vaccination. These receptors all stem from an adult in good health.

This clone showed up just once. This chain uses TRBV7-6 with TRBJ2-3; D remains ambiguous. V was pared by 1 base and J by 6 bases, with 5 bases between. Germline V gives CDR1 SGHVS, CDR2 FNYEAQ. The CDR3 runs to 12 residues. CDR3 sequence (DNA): TGTGCCAGCAGCTTAGATGGGGATACGCAGTATTTT. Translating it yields CASSLDGDTQYF.

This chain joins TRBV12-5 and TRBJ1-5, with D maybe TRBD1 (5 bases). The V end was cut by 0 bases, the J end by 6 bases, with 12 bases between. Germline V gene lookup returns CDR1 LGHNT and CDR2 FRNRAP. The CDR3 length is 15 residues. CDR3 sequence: CASGLVSGAPQPQHF. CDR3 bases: TGTGCTAGTGGTTTGGTTTCTGGGGCCCCTCAGCCCCAGCATTTT.